This T cell receptor beta chain was recorded in a study of blood T cell repertoires in COVID-19. Study overall: PBMCs, B-cell-depleted T cells, or T cells were the source of the cDNA or gDNA that made up the material.

CDR1 and CDR2 (germline): ENHRY, SYGVKD. The J segment lost 6 bases and the V segment lost 4 bases, leaving 10 bases of the junction unmatched. The CDR3 is 16 amino acids. Authors' processing steps: Estimates of nucleated cell counts were drawn from the amplification of reference gene primers. Some clones are missing from TCRdb's copy, which holds only in-frame ones; the method was immunoSEQ multiplex PCR. V, J and clone size were drawn from that table, and D and trimming were deduced from the DNA. Counted here are 200,000 to 250,000 clones, approximately 86% occurring once; the ten biggest clones make up about 1.7%.

Sequencing used peripheral blood. V gene TRBV10-3 combines with J gene TRBJ2-7, with 12 bases aligning to TRBD2. This TCR derives from a woman aged 60-75 years who had recovered from COVID-19. This CDR3 reads CAISGQTSGGVGEQYF. Written as DNA, the CDR3 is TGTGCCATCAGTGGGCAGACTAGCGGGGGAGTGGGCGAGCAGTACTTC.